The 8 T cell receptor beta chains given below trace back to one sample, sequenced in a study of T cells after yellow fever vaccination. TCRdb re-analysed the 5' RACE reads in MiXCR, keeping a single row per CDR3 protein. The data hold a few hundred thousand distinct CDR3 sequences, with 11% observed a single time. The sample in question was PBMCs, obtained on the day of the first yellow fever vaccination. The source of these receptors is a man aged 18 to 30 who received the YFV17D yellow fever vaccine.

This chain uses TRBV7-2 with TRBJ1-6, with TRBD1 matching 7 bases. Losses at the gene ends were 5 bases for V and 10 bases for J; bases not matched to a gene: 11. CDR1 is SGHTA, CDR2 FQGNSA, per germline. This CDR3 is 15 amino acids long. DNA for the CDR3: TGTGCCAGCAGCGCATACCGGGACAGTTACTCACCCCTCCACTTT. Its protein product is CASSAYRDSYSPLHF.

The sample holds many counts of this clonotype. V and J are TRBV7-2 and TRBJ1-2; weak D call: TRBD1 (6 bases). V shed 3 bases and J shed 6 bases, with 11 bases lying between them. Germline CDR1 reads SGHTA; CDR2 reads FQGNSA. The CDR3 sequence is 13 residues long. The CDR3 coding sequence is TGTGCCAGCAGCTTCCAGGGGTTAGATGGCTACACCTTC. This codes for CASSFQGLDGYTF.

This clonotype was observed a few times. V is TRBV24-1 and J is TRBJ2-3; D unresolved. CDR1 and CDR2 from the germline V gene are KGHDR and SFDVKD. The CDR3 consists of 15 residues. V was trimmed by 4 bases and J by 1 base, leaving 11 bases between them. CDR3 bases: TGTGCCACCAGTGACCCGCCGAAGGGCACAGATACGCAGTATTTT. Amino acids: CATSDPPKGTDTQYF.

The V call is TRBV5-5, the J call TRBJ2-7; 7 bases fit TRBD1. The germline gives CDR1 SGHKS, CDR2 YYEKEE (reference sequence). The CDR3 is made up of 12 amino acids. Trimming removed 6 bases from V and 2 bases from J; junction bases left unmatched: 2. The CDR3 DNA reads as TGTGCCAGCAACAGGGGAACCTACGAGCAGTACTTC. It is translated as CASNRGTYEQYF.

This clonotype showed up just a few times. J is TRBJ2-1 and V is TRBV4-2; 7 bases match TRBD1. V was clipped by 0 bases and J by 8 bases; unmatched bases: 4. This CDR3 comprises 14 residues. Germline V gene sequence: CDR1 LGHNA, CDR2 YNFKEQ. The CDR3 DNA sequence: TGTGCCAGCAGCCAAGATCGACAGGGTCATGAGCAGTTCTTC. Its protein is CASSQDRQGHEQFF.

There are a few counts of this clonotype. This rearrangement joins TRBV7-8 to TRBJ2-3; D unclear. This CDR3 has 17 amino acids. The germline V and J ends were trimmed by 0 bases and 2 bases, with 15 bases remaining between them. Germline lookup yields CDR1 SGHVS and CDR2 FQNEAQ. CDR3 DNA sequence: TGTGCCAGCAGCTTAGCTATGGCAGCCCCGATCACAGATACGCAGTATTTT. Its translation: CASSLAMAAPITDTQYF.

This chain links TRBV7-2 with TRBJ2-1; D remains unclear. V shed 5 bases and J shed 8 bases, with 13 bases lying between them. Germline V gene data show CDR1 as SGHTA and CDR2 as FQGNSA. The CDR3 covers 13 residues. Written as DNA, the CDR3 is TGTGCCAGCAGCAGAGATCGACCCGATGAGCAGTTCTTC. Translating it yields CASSRDRPDEQFF.

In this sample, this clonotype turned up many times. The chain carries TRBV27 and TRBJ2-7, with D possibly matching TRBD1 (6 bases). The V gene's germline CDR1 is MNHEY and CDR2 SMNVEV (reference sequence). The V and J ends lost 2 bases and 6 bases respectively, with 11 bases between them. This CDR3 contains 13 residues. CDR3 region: CASSLNFRGEQYF. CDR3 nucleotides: TGTGCCAGCAGTTTAAATTTCAGGGGCGAGCAGTACTTC.